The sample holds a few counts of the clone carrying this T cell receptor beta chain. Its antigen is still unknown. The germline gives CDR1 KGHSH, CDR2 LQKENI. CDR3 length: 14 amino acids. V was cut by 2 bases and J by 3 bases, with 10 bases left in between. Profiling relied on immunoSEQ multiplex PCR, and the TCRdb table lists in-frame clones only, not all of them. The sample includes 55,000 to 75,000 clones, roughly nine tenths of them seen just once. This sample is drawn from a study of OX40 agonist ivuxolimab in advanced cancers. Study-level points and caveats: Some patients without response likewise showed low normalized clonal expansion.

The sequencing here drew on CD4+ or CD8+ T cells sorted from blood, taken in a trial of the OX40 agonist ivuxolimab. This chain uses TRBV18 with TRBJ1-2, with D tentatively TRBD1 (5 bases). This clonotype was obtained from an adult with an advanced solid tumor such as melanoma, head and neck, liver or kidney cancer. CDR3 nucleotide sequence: TGTGCCAGCTCACCAGGCCCGGGGGACTATGGCTACACCTTC. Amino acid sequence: CASSPGPGDYGYTF.